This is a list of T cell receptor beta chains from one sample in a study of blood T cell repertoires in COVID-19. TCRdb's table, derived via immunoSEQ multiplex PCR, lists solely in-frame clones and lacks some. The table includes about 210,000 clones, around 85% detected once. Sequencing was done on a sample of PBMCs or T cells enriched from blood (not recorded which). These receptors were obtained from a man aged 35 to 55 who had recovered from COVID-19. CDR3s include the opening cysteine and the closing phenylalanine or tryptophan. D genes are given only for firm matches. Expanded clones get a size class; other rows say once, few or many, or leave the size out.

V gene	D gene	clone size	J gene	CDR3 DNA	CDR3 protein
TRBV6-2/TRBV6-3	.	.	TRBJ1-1	TGTGCCAGCCGCCACGGGGGATCAGGGAGCACTGAAGCTTTCTTT	CASRHGGSGSTEAFF
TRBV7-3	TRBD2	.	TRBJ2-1	TGTGCCAGCAGCTTGGGACTAGGACTTGCTGGTGAGCAGTTCTTC	CASSLGLGLAGEQFF
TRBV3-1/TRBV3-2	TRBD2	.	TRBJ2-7	TGTGCCAGCAGCCGAGGACTAGAGGGCGAGCAGTACTTC	CASSRGLEGEQYF
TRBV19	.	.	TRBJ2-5	TGTGCCAGTAGTACCTACGGGACACAAGAGACCCAGTACTTC	CASSTYGTQETQYF
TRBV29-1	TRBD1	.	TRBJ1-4	TGCAGCGCCACAGGGGTAGCAAATGAAAAACTGTTTTTT	CSATGVANEKLFF
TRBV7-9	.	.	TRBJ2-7	TGTGCCAGCAGCTTAGCTTTCAGTTCCTACGAGCAGTACTTC	CASSLAFSSYEQYF
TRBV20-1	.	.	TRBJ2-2	TGCAGTGCTAGTCAAAGCGGGCCGAACACCGGGGAGCTGTTTTTT	CSASQSGPNTGELFF
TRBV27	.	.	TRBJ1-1	TGTGCCAGCAGGAGGGGCACAGGGAGAACTGAAGCTTTCTTT	CASRRGTGRTEAFF
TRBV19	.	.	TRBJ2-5	TGTGCCAGTAAGGGGAGACAGGGGCGAGGACTAGCGGAGACCCAGTACTTC	CASKGRQGRGLAETQYF
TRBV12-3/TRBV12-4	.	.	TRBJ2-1	TGTGCCAGCAGTTTGGGGACAGAGCAGTTCTTC	CASSLGTEQFF
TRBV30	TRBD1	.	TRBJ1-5	TGTGCCTGGAGTAAGGGACAGGGGCAGGATCAGCCCCAGCATTTT	CAWSKGQGQDQPQHF
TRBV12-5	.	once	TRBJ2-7	TGTGCTAGTGCCCGACTAGTAAGAGACGAGCAGTACTTC	CASARLVRDEQYF
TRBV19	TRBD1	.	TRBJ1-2	TGTGCCAGTGCTCAGGGACAGGGGAACTATGGCTACACCTTC	CASAQGQGNYGYTF
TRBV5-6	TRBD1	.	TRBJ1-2	TGTGCCAGCAGTCAAACCCAGGGGGCGGTCTATGGCGGCTACACCTTC	CASSQTQGAVYGGYTF
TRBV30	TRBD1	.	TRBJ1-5	TGTGCCTGGAGCCTGACAGGGGGTCAGCCCCAGCATTTT	CAWSLTGGQPQHF
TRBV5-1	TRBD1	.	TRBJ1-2	TGCGCCAGCAGCTTGGCTCCATCCGGGACAGCTGTTAGGGGCTACACCTTC	CASSLAPSGTAVRGYTF
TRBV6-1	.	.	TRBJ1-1	TGTGCCAGCAGTGATGGGATGGGGGGTTGGGGAAACACTGAAGCTTTCTTT	CASSDGMGGWGNTEAFF
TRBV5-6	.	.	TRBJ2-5	TGTGCCAGCAGCTTGGGACTAGATCAAGAGACCCAGTACTTC	CASSLGLDQETQYF
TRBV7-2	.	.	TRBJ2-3	TGTGCCAGCAGCCTACGACCACAGGGTAATACGCAGTATTTT	CASSLRPQGNTQYF
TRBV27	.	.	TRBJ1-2	TGTGCCAGCAGTGAGAACCCCCCCCAACCCGGCTATGGCTACACCTTC	CASSENPPQPGYGYTF
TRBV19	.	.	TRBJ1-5	TGTGCCAGTAGTATAGAGGAGGAGACGGTACGCGGACAGCCCCAGCATTTT	CASSIEEETVRGQPQHF
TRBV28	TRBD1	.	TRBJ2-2	TGTGCCAGCAGTTGGGGGACAGGGAGGTTCACCGGGGAGCTGTTTTTT	CASSWGTGRFTGELFF
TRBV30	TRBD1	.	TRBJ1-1	TGTGCCTGGGGGGACAGGGTGAACACTGAAGCTTTCTTT	CAWGDRVNTEAFF
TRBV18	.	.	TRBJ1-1	TGTGCCAGCTCACGGAAACAGGGGAACACTGAAGCTTTCTTT	CASSRKQGNTEAFF
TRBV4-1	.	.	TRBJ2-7	TGCGCCAGCAGCCAAGATCGCGGGGGCGCGCGATACGAGCAGTACTTC	CASSQDRGGARYEQYF
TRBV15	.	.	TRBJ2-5	TGTGCCACCAGCAGAGATCTGCGGGACTCATTCCAAGAGACCCAGTACTTC	CATSRDLRDSFQETQYF
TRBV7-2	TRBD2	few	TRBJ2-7	TGTGCCAGCAGCTTTCTAGCGGGAGTCTACGAGCAGTACTTC	CASSFLAGVYEQYF
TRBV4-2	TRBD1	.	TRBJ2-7	TGTGCCAGCAGCCTCTCCCAGCGGGACAGGGGGTTTCGGGAGCAGTACTTC	CASSLSQRDRGFREQYF
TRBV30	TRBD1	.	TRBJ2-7	TGTGCCTGGAGTGAGCCGGGACAGGGGGTCTACGAGCAGTACTTC	CAWSEPGQGVYEQYF
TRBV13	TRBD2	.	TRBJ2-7	TGTGCCAGCAATCGGGAGGCCCTGGACTACGAGCAGTACTTC	CASNREALDYEQYF
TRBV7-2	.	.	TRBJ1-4	TGTGCCAGCAGCCCCTCGGGTCTGGATGAAAAACTGTTTTTT	CASSPSGLDEKLFF
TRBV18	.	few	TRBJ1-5	TGTGCCAGCTCACCAGCCCGACAGCACAATCAGCCCCAGCATTTT	CASSPARQHNQPQHF
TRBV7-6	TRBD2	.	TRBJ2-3	TGTGCCAGCAGCCGGACTAGCGGGTCCACAGATACGCAGTATTTT	CASSRTSGSTDTQYF